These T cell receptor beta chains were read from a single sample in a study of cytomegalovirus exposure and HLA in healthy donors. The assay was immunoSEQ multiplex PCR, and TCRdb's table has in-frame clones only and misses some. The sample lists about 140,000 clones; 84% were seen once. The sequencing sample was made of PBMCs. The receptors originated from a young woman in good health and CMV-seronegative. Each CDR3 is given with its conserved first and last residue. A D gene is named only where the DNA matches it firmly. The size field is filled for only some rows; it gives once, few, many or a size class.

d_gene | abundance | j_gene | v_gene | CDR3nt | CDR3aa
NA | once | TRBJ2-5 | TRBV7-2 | TGTGCCAGCAGCCCGCGGAGGGCCCAAGAGACCCAGTACTTC | CASSPRRAQETQYF
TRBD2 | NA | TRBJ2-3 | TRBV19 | TGTGCCAGTAGCTCGCTAGCGGCGGGGGCAGATACGCAGTATTTT | CASSSLAAGADTQYF
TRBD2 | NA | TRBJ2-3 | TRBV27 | TGTGCCAGCACTCCTGGACTAGCGGTGCTGGATACGCAGTATTTT | CASTPGLAVLDTQYF
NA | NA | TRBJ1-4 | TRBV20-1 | TGCAGTGTAGGGGTTGGTGAAAAACTGTTTTTT | CSVGVGEKLFF
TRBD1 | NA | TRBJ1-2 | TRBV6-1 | TGTGCCAGCAGGGCCGGACAGGCCTCGGGCTATGGCTACACCTTC | CASRAGQASGYGYTF
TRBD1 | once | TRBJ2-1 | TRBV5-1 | TGCGCCAGCAGCTTGGGCTGGGGACAGGGACAAAGGAATGAGCAGTTCTTC | CASSLGWGQGQRNEQFF
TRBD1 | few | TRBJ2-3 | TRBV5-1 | TGCGCCAGCAGCTTGGGACAGGGCCCAGATACGCAGTATTTT | CASSLGQGPDTQYF
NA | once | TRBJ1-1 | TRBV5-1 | TGCGCCAGCAGCTCCTCCTCAAGGGGGGGGAATGAAGCTTTCTTT | CASSSSSRGGNEAFF
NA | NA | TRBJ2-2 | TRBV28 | TGTGCCAGCAGTTTCCAATTCGGGGAGCTGTTTTTT | CASSFQFGELFF
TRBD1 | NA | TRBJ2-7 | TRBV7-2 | TGTGCCAGCAGCTTATACGGGACAGCCTACGAGCAGTACTTC | CASSLYGTAYEQYF
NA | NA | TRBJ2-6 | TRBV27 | TGTGCCAGCAGTTTATTTTTTGTTTCGGACCGGGCAGGGGTCTCTGGGGCCAACGTCCTGACTTTC | CASSLFFVSDRAGVSGANVLTF
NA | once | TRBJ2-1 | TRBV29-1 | TGCAGCGTTGACAGGGGTATTGAGCAGTTCTTC | CSVDRGIEQFF
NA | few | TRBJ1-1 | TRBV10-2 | TGCGCCAGCAGTGGGCAGACGGGGAACACTGAAGCTTTCTTT | CASSGQTGNTEAFF
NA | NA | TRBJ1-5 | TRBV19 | TGTGCCAGTAGTATAAACAGGGTTAGCAATCAGCCCCAGCATTTT | CASSINRVSNQPQHF
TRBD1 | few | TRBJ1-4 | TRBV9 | TGTGCCAGCAGCATTCAGGGGGCCGCTAATGAAAAACTGTTTTTT | CASSIQGAANEKLFF
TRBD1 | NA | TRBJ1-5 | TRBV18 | TGTGCCAGCTCACCACCGGGACAGGGAGGCAATCAGCCCCAGCATTTT | CASSPPGQGGNQPQHF
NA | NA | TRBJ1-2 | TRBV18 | TGTGCCAGCTCACCATTTGACCAGGGCAACTATGGCTACACCTTC | CASSPFDQGNYGYTF
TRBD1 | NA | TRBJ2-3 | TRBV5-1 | TGCGCCAGCAGCGAGACAGGGTCAGATACGCAGTATTTT | CASSETGSDTQYF
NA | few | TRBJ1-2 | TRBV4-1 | TGCGCCAGCAGCCAAGAGGATACAGGCCTGGCCGGCTACACCTTC | CASSQEDTGLAGYTF
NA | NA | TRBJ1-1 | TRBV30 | TGTGCCTGGAGCTTATCTAGCACTGAAGCTTTCTTT | CAWSLSSTEAFF
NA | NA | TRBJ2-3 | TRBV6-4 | TGTGCCAGCAGTGATATCTGGGGCGATACGCAGTATTTT | CASSDIWGDTQYF
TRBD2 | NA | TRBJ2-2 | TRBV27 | TGTGCCAGCAGTTTAAGTTCTAGCGGGGGGGCCCCTGGCGGGGAGCTGTTTTTT | CASSLSSSGGAPGGELFF
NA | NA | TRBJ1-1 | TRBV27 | TGTGCCAGCAGTTTATATGTGTTGAGCACTGAAGCTTTCTTT | CASSLYVLSTEAFF
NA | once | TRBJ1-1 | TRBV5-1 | TGCGCCAGCAGCTCAGGGGTGGTAGGCACTGAAGCTTTCTTT | CASSSGVVGTEAFF
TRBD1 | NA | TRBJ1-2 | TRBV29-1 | TGCAGCGTTGAAGATGACAGGGGGCGCGATTACACCTTC | CSVEDDRGRDYTF
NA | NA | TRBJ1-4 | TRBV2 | TGTGCCAGCAGGGGACAAACCGTTGGTGAAAAACTGTTTTTT | CASRGQTVGEKLFF
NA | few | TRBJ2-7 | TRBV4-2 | TGTGCCAGCAGCCTCCTGGGAGGGGGATCCTACGAGCAGTACTTC | CASSLLGGGSYEQYF
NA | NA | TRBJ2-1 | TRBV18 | TGTGCCAGCTCACCACCGGCCAGCAATGAGCAGTTCTTC | CASSPPASNEQFF
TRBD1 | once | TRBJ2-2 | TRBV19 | TGTGCCAGTAGTATGGGGACAGGGTGGTCCGGCGGGGAGCTGTTTTTT | CASSMGTGWSGGELFF
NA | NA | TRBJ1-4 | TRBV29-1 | TGCAGCGTTGCCGGGGGTGAAAAACTGTTTTTT | CSVAGGEKLFF
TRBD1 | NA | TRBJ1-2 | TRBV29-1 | TGCAGCACCTGGGACAGTAGCGTCTATGGCTACACCTTC | CSTWDSSVYGYTF
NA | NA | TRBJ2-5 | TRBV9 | TGTGCCAGCAGCGTAGTCGGGGGATCCGAGACCCAGTACTTC | CASSVVGGSETQYF
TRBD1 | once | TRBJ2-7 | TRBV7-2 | TGTGCCAGCACTGCCGGGACAGTCTCCTACGAGCAGTACTTC | CASTAGTVSYEQYF
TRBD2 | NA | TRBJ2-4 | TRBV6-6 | TGTGCCAGCAGCCTACTAGGCGGGGGGGCGGGGAACATTCAGTACTTC | CASSLLGGGAGNIQYF
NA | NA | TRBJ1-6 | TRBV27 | TGTGCCAGCAGTTTGAGAAATTCACCCCTCCACTTT | CASSLRNSPLHF
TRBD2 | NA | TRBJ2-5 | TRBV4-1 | TGCGCCAGCAGCCGGTACCACAGGACTAGCCAAGAGACGTCCCAGTACTTC | CASSRYHRTSQETSQYF
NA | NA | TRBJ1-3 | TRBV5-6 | TGTGCCAGCAGCGTCGGGGGTTCTGGAAACACCATATATTTT | CASSVGGSGNTIYF
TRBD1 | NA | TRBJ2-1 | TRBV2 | TGTGCCAGCAGCCTTGGACGGACAGGGGTCTTTGAGCAGTTCTTC | CASSLGRTGVFEQFF
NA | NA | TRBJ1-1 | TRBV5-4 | TGTGCCAGCAGCCTAGACAGAGATGAAGCTTTCTTT | CASSLDRDEAFF
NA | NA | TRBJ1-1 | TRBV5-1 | TGCGCCAGCCGTAAGACAGGACTCATGAACACTGAAGCTTTCTTT | CASRKTGLMNTEAFF
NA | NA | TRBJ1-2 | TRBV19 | TGTGCCAGTAGTATGGGCGCAGGGAATAACTATGGAAAGGCCTTC | CASSMGAGNNYGKAF
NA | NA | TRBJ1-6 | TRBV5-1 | TGCGCCAGCAGCTCTACGACAAGACTAGATTCACCCCTCCACTTT | CASSSTTRLDSPLHF
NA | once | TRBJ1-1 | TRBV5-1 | TGCGCCAGCAGCTGGACAGTGAACACTGAAGCTTTCTTT | CASSWTVNTEAFF
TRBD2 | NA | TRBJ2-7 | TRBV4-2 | TGTGCCAGCAGCTTTAGCGGGGGGAACCCTTACGAGCAGTACTTC | CASSFSGGNPYEQYF
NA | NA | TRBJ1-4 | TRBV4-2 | TGTGCCAGCAGCCAAGATAAGAGGGAATCTAATGAAAAACTGTTTTTT | CASSQDKRESNEKLFF
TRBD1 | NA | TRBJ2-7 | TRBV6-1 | TGTGCCAGCAGTGGGACAGGGACCTACGAGCAGTACTTC | CASSGTGTYEQYF
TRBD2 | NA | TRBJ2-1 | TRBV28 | TGTGCCAGCAGCCAGGACTTACGGGGGGAACAGTTCTTC | CASSQDLRGEQFF
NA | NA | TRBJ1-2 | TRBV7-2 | TGTGCCAGCAGCTTCGGAGCGAACTATGGCTACACCTTC | CASSFGANYGYTF
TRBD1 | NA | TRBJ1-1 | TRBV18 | TGTGCCAGCTCAGCGGACAGGTGGAACACTGAAGCTTTCTTT | CASSADRWNTEAFF
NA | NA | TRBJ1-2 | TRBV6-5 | TGTGCCAGCAGTCACGACTCGGGTGGGAGCTATGGCTACACCTTC | CASSHDSGGSYGYTF
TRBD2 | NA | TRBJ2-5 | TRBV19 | TGTGCCAGTAGTCGGTATTTCATGAGCGGGGGGGCTTGGGAGACCCAGTACTTC | CASSRYFMSGGAWETQYF
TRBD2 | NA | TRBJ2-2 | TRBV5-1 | TGCGCCAGCAGCTTGAGGGGACTAGCGCAGAACACCGGGGAGCTGTTTTTT | CASSLRGLAQNTGELFF
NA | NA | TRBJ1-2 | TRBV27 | TGTGCCAGCAGTACCTCGAAGGGGCCATTCTCCCCCAACTATGGCTACACCTTC | CASSTSKGPFSPNYGYTF